Only a few counts were recorded for the clone carrying this T cell receptor beta chain. There were TCR beta CDR3 regions amplified from RNA transcripts. Researchers ran a first-round RT-PCR on the TCR CDR3 using the HTBI primer set. TCRdb redid the calling of the multiplex PCR reads with MiXCR, one entry per CDR3 protein. Of about 520,000 distinct CDR3 sequences listed, about a fifth are singletons. Uncontrolled infection, other autoimmune disease, pregnancy or lactation excluded patients. The diagnostic basis comprised clinical symptoms, serum thyroxine and TRAb, thyroid ultrasound and orbital computed tomography. The PBMCs studied were ones that came from roughly 11 ml fresh peripheral blood. The sample comes from a study of T cells in Graves' hyperthyroidism and ophthalmopathy. The overall study: Before any treatment, at initial diagnosis, peripheral blood was collected.

V was pared by 2 bases and J by 0 bases, with 5 bases of the junction left unmatched. This CDR3 has 17 amino acids. Germline loops: CDR1 ENHRY, CDR2 SYGVKD. This TCR came from a man younger than 35 with Graves' hyperthyroidism. The genes are TRBV10-3 and TRBJ2-3; 10 bases fit TRBD2. The material sequenced was blood. CDR3 region: CAISEHTSGISTDTQYF. CDR3 nucleotides: TGTGCCATCAGTGAGCACACTAGCGGGATTAGCACAGATACGCAGTATTTT.